A selection of T cell receptor beta chains follows, all from one sample in a study of vaccination and CD4 T cells after COVID-19. Which antigens these TCRs recognize remains unknown. TCRdb analysed the PCR reads with MiXCR anew, one entry per CDR3 protein. Of about 20,000 distinct CDR3 sequences in the sample, just over 60% were seen once. Sequences were obtained from CD4+ T cells from blood, cultured in vitro. These receptor sequences come from a human donor who had recovered from COVID-19. CDR3s include the opening cysteine and the closing phenylalanine or tryptophan. D genes are given only for firm matches. The listing skips clone size in some rows; elsewhere it reads once, few, many or a size class.

>TRBJ2-7|TRBD1|TRBV6-2/TRBV6-3|-|14
CASLMERGPYEQYF
TGTGCCAGCCTCATGGAAAGGGGGCCCTACGAGCAGTACTTC
>TRBJ1-3|-|TRBV6-5|-|13
CANSYNSGNTIYF
TGTGCCAACAGTTACAACTCCGGAAACACCATATATTTT
>TRBJ1-5|TRBD1|TRBV20-1|-|16
CSATKTGGDSNQPQHF
TGCAGTGCTACAAAAACAGGGGGAGATAGCAATCAGCCCCAGCATTTT
>TRBJ2-2|TRBD2|TRBV20-1|few|14
CSARTSGRTGELFF
TGCAGTGCAAGGACTAGCGGGAGAACCGGGGAGCTGTTTTTT
>TRBJ1-5|-|TRBV10-3|few|13
CAIKAGDNQPQHF
TGTGCCATCAAGGCAGGGGATAATCAGCCCCAGCATTTT
>TRBJ1-2|-|TRBV20-1|few|14
CSANRIRDANGYTF
TGCAGTGCTAACAGGATCCGGGACGCTAATGGCTACACCTTC
>TRBJ1-6|-|TRBV12-3/TRBV12-4|-|16
CASSPQGTLNNSPLHF
TGTGCCAGCAGTCCACAGGGAACGCTTAATAATTCACCCCTCCACTTT
>TRBJ1-1|-|TRBV5-8|-|17
CASSLVSRVDQNTEAFF
TGTGCCAGCAGCTTGGTTTCTAGGGTGGACCAAAACACTGAAGCTTTCTTT
>TRBJ2-5|TRBD2|TRBV7-9|-|12
CASRQAGETQYF
TGTGCCAGCAGACAAGCGGGGGAGACCCAGTACTTC
>TRBJ2-2|-|TRBV12-3/TRBV12-4|-|16
CASSEQGNRNTGELFF
TGTGCCAGCAGTGAACAGGGTAATCGGAACACCGGGGAGCTGTTTTTT
>TRBJ1-1|-|TRBV12-3/TRBV12-4|-|13
CASTREVNTEAFF
TGTGCCAGCACCCGCGAGGTGAACACTGAAGCTTTCTTT
>TRBJ1-2|TRBD1|TRBV4-3|-|14
CASSQLGQGAGYTF
TGCGCCAGCAGCCAACTAGGACAGGGGGCGGGCTACACCTTC
>TRBJ1-2|-|TRBV7-2|-|13
CASSLGRNYGYTF
TGTGCCAGCAGCTTAGGACGGAACTATGGCTACACCTTC
>TRBJ2-5|-|TRBV7-3|-|15
CASSLNQGEGETQYF
TGTGCCAGCAGCTTAAATCAGGGAGAGGGAGAGACCCAGTACTTC
>TRBJ2-7|-|TRBV2|-|12
CASSSPGKEQYF
TGTGCCAGCAGTAGTCCAGGCAAAGAGCAGTACTTC
>TRBJ2-7|-|TRBV18|-|14
CASSRDGSSYEQYF
TGTGCCAGCTCACGGGACGGAAGCTCCTACGAGCAGTACTTC
>TRBJ1-2|TRBD1|TRBV6-1|-|13
CASSETGDYGYTF
TGTGCCAGCAGTGAGACAGGGGACTATGGCTACACCTTC
>TRBJ2-2|-|TRBV11-2|few|16
CASSPWGRGETGELFF
TGTGCCAGCAGCCCCTGGGGCAGGGGGGAGACCGGGGAGCTGTTTTTT
>TRBJ1-1|TRBD1|TRBV27|-|16
CASSPGGQWWGTEAFF
TGTGCCAGCAGTCCAGGGGGACAGTGGTGGGGCACTGAAGCTTTCTTT
>TRBJ1-2|TRBD1|TRBV6-1|-|11
CASGQTGAFTF
TGTGCCAGCGGACAAACAGGGGCCTTCACCTTC
>TRBJ2-1|TRBD1|TRBV19|once|19
CASSIGLTGTRVGYNEQFF
TGTGCCAGTAGTATCGGTTTGACAGGGACGAGGGTGGGATACAATGAGCAGTTCTTC
>TRBJ1-2|TRBD1|TRBV6-1|-|15
CASSPTGGAWDGYTF
TGTGCCAGCAGTCCGACAGGGGGCGCTTGGGATGGCTACACCTTC
>TRBJ1-5|-|TRBV7-2|medium-sized|15
CASTNRESGPQPQHF
TGTGCCAGCACCAACAGGGAGTCCGGGCCTCAGCCCCAGCATTTT
>TRBJ2-5|-|TRBV7-9|-|12
CASRREVGTQYF
TGTGCCAGCAGGCGAGAGGTTGGGACCCAGTACTTC
>TRBJ1-2|-|TRBV7-9|few|15
CASSLVGTGFWGYTF
TGTGCCAGCAGCTTAGTTGGTACCGGCTTTTGGGGCTACACCTTC
>TRBJ2-3|-|TRBV24-1|few|15
CATSDSGGWADTQYF
TGTGCCACCAGTGATTCTGGAGGGTGGGCAGATACGCAGTATTTT
>TRBJ2-7|-|TRBV7-8|-|14
CASSLELRAYEQYF
TGTGCCAGCAGCTTAGAGCTGCGGGCCTACGAGCAGTACTTC
>TRBJ1-3|-|TRBV20-1|-|14
CSARDYRIGNTIYF
TGCAGTGCTAGAGATTACAGGATTGGAAACACCATATATTTT
>TRBJ1-1|-|TRBV11-3|-|15
CASSPSDGRNTEAFF
TGTGCCAGCAGCCCCAGCGATGGGAGGAACACTGAAGCTTTCTTT
>TRBJ1-6|-|TRBV19|-|14
CASQGPTYNSPLHF
TGTGCCAGCCAGGGGCCCACCTATAATTCACCCCTCCACTTT
>TRBJ2-5|-|TRBV6-1|once|12
CASNGQQETQYF
TGTGCCAGCAACGGACAGCAAGAGACCCAGTACTTC
>TRBJ2-2|-|TRBV6-2/TRBV6-3|-|12
CASRRYTGELFF
TGTGCCAGCAGGCGGTACACCGGGGAGCTGTTTTTT
>TRBJ1-3|-|TRBV20-1|-|15
CSARDLAGSGNTIYF
TGCAGTGCTAGAGATCTGGCAGGGTCTGGAAACACCATATATTTT
>TRBJ1-1|-|TRBV30|-|13
CAWSYVRTGEAFF
TGTGCCTGGAGCTATGTCCGGACCGGTGAAGCTTTCTTT
>TRBJ2-2|-|TRBV10-3|-|14
CAIRSLAGTGELFF
TGTGCCATCAGAAGTCTAGCAGGAACCGGGGAGCTGTTTTTT
>TRBJ2-1|-|TRBV27|few|16
CASSLSTASSYNEQFF
TGTGCCAGCAGTTTATCGACAGCGAGCTCCTACAATGAGCAGTTCTTC
>TRBJ2-5|-|TRBV6-1|-|13
CASSQDFQETQYF
TGTGCCAGCAGCCAGGACTTCCAAGAGACCCAGTACTTC
>TRBJ2-7|TRBD2|TRBV14|-|16
CASSPRGSGGGYEQYF
TGTGCCAGCAGCCCCAGAGGGTCGGGGGGAGGCTACGAGCAGTACTTC
>TRBJ2-1|-|TRBV24-1|-|13
CATSAPPFDEQFF
TGTGCCACCAGTGCTCCACCCTTCGATGAGCAGTTCTTC
>TRBJ1-2|TRBD1|TRBV27|-|13
CASSSGTGVGYTF
TGTGCCAGCAGCTCCGGGACAGGGGTGGGCTACACCTTC
>TRBJ1-1|-|TRBV5-4|-|16
CASSLALGGMNTEAFF
TGTGCCAGCAGCTTGGCCTTGGGGGGCATGAACACTGAAGCTTTCTTT
>TRBJ2-3|-|TRBV4-1|-|13
CASSRPPGDTQYF
TGCGCCAGCAGCCGCCCACCGGGGGATACGCAGTATTTT
>TRBJ1-1|-|TRBV6-2/TRBV6-3|-|12
CASSYSTTEAFF
TGTGCCAGCAGTTACTCGACGACTGAAGCTTTCTTT